This T cell receptor beta chain was documented in a study of blood T cell repertoires in COVID-19. This table comes from immunoSEQ multiplex PCR, and its TCRdb copy is limited to in-frame clones, with some not included. The table includes some 74,000 clones, more than 70% detected once. This CDR3 contains 15 residues. Trimming removed 0 bases at V and 0 bases at J, with 9 bases between. Germline CDR1 is SGHDT and CDR2 is YYEEEE. This sequence joins TRBV5-6 and TRBJ1-1, with D unclear. The receptor's source is a woman of 80 years or more with acute or convalescent COVID-19. Sequenced: peripheral blood. CDR3 bases: TGTGCCAGCAGCTTGGGCGTCACCTTGAACACTGAAGCTTTCTTT. It encodes CASSLGVTLNTEAFF.